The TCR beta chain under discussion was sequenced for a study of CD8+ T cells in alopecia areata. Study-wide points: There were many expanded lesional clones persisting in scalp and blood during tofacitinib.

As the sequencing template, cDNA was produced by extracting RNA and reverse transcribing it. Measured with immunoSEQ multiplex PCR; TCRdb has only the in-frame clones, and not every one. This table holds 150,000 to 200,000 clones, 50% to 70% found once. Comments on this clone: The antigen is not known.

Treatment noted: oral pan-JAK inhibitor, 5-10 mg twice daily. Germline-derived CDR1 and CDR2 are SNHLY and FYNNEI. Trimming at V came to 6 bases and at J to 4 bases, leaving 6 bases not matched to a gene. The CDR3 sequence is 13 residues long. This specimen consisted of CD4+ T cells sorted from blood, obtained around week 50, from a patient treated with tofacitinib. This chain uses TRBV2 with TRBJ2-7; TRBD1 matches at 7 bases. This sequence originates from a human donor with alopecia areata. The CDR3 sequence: CASRRDREYEQYF. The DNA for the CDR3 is TGTGCCAGCAGGAGAGACAGGGAGTACGAGCAGTACTTC.